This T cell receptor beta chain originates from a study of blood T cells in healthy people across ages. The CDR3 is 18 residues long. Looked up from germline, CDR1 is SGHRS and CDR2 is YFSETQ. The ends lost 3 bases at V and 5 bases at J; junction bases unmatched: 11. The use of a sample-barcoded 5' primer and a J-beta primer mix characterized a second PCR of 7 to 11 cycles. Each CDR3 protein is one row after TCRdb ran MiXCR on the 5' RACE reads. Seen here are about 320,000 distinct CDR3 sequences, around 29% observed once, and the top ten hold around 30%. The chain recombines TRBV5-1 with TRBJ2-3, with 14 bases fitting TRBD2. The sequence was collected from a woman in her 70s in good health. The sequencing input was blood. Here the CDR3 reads CASSSTGTSGSGGDTQYF. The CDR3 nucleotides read TGCGCCAGCAGCTCAACCGGGACTAGCGGGAGCGGGGGAGATACGCAGTATTTT.